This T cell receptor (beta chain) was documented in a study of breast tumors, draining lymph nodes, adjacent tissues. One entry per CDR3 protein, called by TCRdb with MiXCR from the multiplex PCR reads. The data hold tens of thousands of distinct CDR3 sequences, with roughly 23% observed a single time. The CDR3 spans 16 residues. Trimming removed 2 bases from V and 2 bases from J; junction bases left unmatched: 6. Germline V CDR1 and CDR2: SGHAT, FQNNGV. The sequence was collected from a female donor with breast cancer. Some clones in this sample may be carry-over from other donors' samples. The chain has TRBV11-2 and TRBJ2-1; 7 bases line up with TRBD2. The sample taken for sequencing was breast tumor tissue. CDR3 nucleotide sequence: TGTGCCAGCAGCTTACTGCGGGGAGGGACCTACAATGAGCAGTTCTTC. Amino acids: CASSLLRGGTYNEQFF.